What follows are 23 T cell receptor beta chains derived from one specimen sequenced in a study of Ad26.COV2.S vaccination and SARS-CoV-2 variants. Only in-frame clones appear in the TCRdb table, and some are missing; sequencing was by immunoSEQ multiplex PCR. Of 300,000 to 350,000 clones in the sample, 75% to 90% were seen once. Treatment meaning: approximately 18 received Ad26.COV2.S at low or high dose, single or two shots; 5 received placebo; per-sample allocation not given. Specimens were obtained on day 63 following the first vaccine or placebo injection. The sequences come from peripheral blood, collected in a trial of Ad26.COV2.S vaccine versus placebo. The receptors originated from a person between 18 and 65 years old who received the Ad26.COV2.S COVID-19 vaccine or a placebo.

The V gene is TRBV9, the J gene TRBJ2-7, with D perhaps TRBD1 or TRBD2 (6 bases each). This CDR3 has 14 amino acids. V was cut by 4 bases and J by 7 bases, with 18 bases left in between. Germline V CDR1 and CDR2: SGDLS, YYNGEE. CDR3 loop: CASSPTTQGREQYF. The CDR3 nucleotides read TGTGCCAGCAGCCCAACAACCCAGGGGAGGGAGCAGTACTTC.

The rearrangement uses TRBV19 and TRBJ1-5, with D perhaps matching TRBD1 (5 bases). This CDR3 is 16 amino acids long. The germline CDR1 and CDR2 sequences are LNHDA and SQIVND (reference sequence). Trimming left V 3 bases short and J 2 bases short, with 14 bases between. CDR3 residues: CASSIVRESGNQPQHF. The CDR3 bases are TGTGCCAGTAGTATTGTCAGGGAATCGGGCAATCAGCCCCAGCATTTT. The full variable domain, its missing parts supplied by reference TRBV19 and TRBJ1-5, is DGGITQSPKYLFRKEGQNVTLSCEQNLNHDAMYWYRQDPGQGLRLIYYSQIVNDFQKGDIAEGYSVSREKKESFPLTVTSAQKNPTAFYLCASSIVRESGNQPQHFGDGTRLSIL.

J is TRBJ2-3 and V is TRBV11-3; D not certain. There are 14 residues in the CDR3. V was trimmed by 0 bases and J by 5 bases, leaving 9 bases between them. Germline-derived CDR1 and CDR2 are SGHNT and YENEEA. CDR3 coding DNA: TGTGCCAGCAGCTTAGAAGCAGAGATAGATACGCAGTATTTT. This sequence encodes CASSLEAEIDTQYF.

The chain employs TRBV28 and TRBJ2-6; D unclear. The CDR3 is 18 amino acids. V lost 4 bases and J 0 bases, leaving 16 bases between the germline ends. The V gene's germline CDR1 is MDHEN and CDR2 SYDVKM. CDR3 nucleotide sequence: TGTGCCAGCAGTTCCGGGCGGCAGTTCCCCTCTGGGGCCAACGTCCTGACTTTC. Protein: CASSSGRQFPSGANVLTF. Based on the CDR3 plus reference TRBV28 and TRBJ2-6, the full variable domain is DVKVTQSSRYLVKRTGEKVFLECVQDMDHENMFWYRQDPGLGLRLIYFSYDVKMKEKGDIPEGYSVSREKKERFSLILESASTNQTSMYLCASSSGRQFPSGANVLTFGAGSRLTVL.

The chain is built from TRBV9 and TRBJ2-5; 10 bases fit TRBD2. Germline V gene lookup returns CDR1 SGDLS and CDR2 YYNGEE. The V and J ends lost 0 bases and 2 bases, in that order; junction bases with no gene match: 4. CDR3 length equals 16 residues. CDR3 in amino acids: CASSVAASGRQETQYF. The DNA for the CDR3 is TGTGCCAGCAGCGTAGCGGCTAGCGGGAGACAAGAGACCCAGTACTTC.

The gene calls are TRBV5-1 and TRBJ1-6; D might be TRBD1 (6 bases). V shed 0 bases and J shed 10 bases, with 14 bases lying between them. The CDR3 sequence is 15 residues long. In germline, CDR1 is SGHRS, CDR2 YFSETQ. DNA of the CDR3: TGCGCCAGCAGCTTGGGGCGGCAGGGGAGCTCACCCCTCCACTTT. Its translation: CASSLGRQGSSPLHF.

V and J are TRBV29-1 and TRBJ2-1; tentatively, D is TRBD2 (6 bases). Germline CDR1 reads SQVTM; CDR2 reads ANQGSEA. This CDR3 is built from 13 residues. The ends were cut back, 6 bases at V and 9 bases at J, with 18 bases in the middle. This CDR3 reads CSVDWYAGSEQFF. The CDR3 DNA reads TGCAGCGTAGACTGGTACGCCGGGAGTGAGCAGTTCTTC.

The chain carries TRBV7-3 and TRBJ2-5; TRBD1 aligns across 8 bases. This CDR3 spans 17 amino acids. J lost 1 base, V lost 4 bases, and 11 bases had no gene match. Germline assignment: CDR1 SGHTA and CDR2 FQGTGA. The CDR3 coding sequence is TGTGCCAGCAGCTGGGGATTGACAGGGGTTCCCCAAGAGACCCAGTACTTC. It yields the protein CASSWGLTGVPQETQYF.

Only one count was recorded for this clone. The chain joins TRBV5-6 to TRBJ1-6; no reliable D call. CDR3 length: 14 residues. V was cut by 1 base and J by 8 bases, with 10 bases left in between. From germline, CDR1 is SGHDT and CDR2 YYEEEE. The DNA of the CDR3 is TGTGCCAGCAGCTTGACCGGGGTGGATTCACCCCTCCACTTT. This encodes CASSLTGVDSPLHF.

Comment on this clone: In the same sample, other DNA sequences code for this CDR3. The chain has TRBV19 and TRBJ1-4; the D is unclear. Trimming shortened V by 8 bases and J by 0 bases, and 7 bases separated the two germline ends. Germline V lookup: CDR1 LNHDA, CDR2 SQIVND (reference sequence). The CDR3 spans 13 residues. CDR3 in amino acids: CASRTATNEKLFF. CDR3 sequence (DNA): TGTGCCAGTCGGACTGCAACTAATGAAAAACTGTTTTTT.

The chain recombines TRBV27 with TRBJ1-6, with D uncertain. The V gene lost 5 bases and the J gene lost 8 bases, with 16 bases spanning the gap. The CDR3 contains 15 residues. In germline, CDR1 is MNHEY, CDR2 SMNVEV (reference sequence). The CDR3 reads CASSLRPRGHSPLHF. The DNA of the CDR3 is TGTGCCAGCAGTCTCCGTCCCCGAGGGCATTCACCCCTCCACTTT.

The chain employs TRBV25-1 and TRBJ1-2, with no clear D. This CDR3 is built from 14 residues. Germline CDR1 reads MGHDK; CDR2 reads SYGVNS. V was clipped by 5 bases and J by 2 bases, with 12 bases between them. CDR3 sequence: CASSRYGSNYGYTF. CDR3 sequence (DNA): TGTGCCAGCAGTAGGTACGGGAGCAACTATGGCTACACCTTC.

The chain couples TRBV7-9 to TRBJ1-1; no clear D. Trimming left V 1 base short and J 0 bases short, with 9 bases between. Germline V lookup: CDR1 SEHNR, CDR2 FQNEAQ (reference sequence). This CDR3 contains 15 residues. CDR3 DNA sequence: TGTGCCAGCAGCTTAGGTTTACAGCTGAACACTGAAGCTTTCTTT. It specifies CASSLGLQLNTEAFF.

This chain joins TRBV4-3 and TRBJ1-6, with D possibly matching TRBD1 (6 bases). Germline-derived CDR1 and CDR2 are LGHNA and YSLEER. V lost 0 bases and J lost 4, with 10 bases in between. This CDR3 comprises 16 residues. Written as DNA, the CDR3 is TGCGCCAGCAGCCAAGAGGACAGAAGTTATAATTCACCCCTCCACTTT. Its translation is CASSQEDRSYNSPLHF.

Within the sample, this clone is medium-sized (0.01 to 0.1%). This chain joins TRBV6-4 and TRBJ1-6; D is perhaps TRBD1 (5 bases). Trimming took off 5 bases at V and 9 bases at J, with 23 bases between the two ends. The germline V gene encodes CDR1 MRHNA and CDR2 SNTAGT. The CDR3 loop spans 17 amino acids. The CDR3 loop reads CASSKGRSAPNFSPLHF. For the CDR3, the DNA is TGTGCCAGCAGTAAGGGGAGGTCAGCGCCCAATTTTTCACCCCTCCACTTT.

This clone was observed many times. The chain recombines TRBV28 with TRBJ2-7, with 7 bases that match TRBD1. In germline, CDR1 is MDHEN, CDR2 SYDVKM. Trimming took 3 bases from V and 7 from J; bases not matched to a gene: 21. This CDR3 is 18 amino acids long. This CDR3 reads CASSFASAGGPTVREQYF. The DNA for the CDR3 is TGTGCCAGCAGTTTTGCCTCGGCAGGGGGACCGACGGTGAGGGAGCAGTACTTC.

The gene calls are TRBV5-1 and TRBJ2-2; D gene uncertain. V was clipped by 2 bases and J by 1 base, with 6 bases between them. CDR1 is SGHRS, CDR2 YFSETQ, per germline. The CDR3 is 14 amino acids. As DNA, the CDR3 is TGCGCCAGCAGCTTACCAGGGAACACCGGGGAGCTGTTTTTT. As protein: CASSLPGNTGELFF.

The rearrangement links TRBV7-9 to TRBJ2-5; 14 bases line up with TRBD2. The CDR3 extends over 16 amino acids. The V segment lost 5 bases and the J segment 4 bases; nucleotides outside the gene matches: 6. The germline gives CDR1 SEHNR, CDR2 FQNEAQ (reference sequence). CDR3 protein: CASSPPGLAGVETQYF. CDR3 nucleotides: TGTGCCAGCAGCCCTCCGGGACTAGCGGGAGTAGAGACCCAGTACTTC.

This chain uses TRBV18 with TRBJ1-2, with D possibly being TRBD1 (6 bases). Germline CDR1 reads KGHSH; CDR2 reads LQKENI. This CDR3 has 13 residues. The ends were cut back, 6 bases at V and 3 bases at J, with 11 bases in the middle. DNA for the CDR3: TGTGCCAGCTCGCCCAGGGGTGACTATGGCTACACCTTC. Amino acid sequence: CASSPRGDYGYTF.

The chain couples TRBV28 to TRBJ1-6; TRBD1 matches at 8 bases. V lost 5 bases and J lost 8; bases outside the gene matches: 2. This CDR3 comprises 13 residues. Germline V lookup: CDR1 MDHEN, CDR2 SYDVKM. The CDR3 sequence: CASSRDRYSPLHF. The CDR3 region has the DNA TGTGCCAGCAGTCGGGACAGGTATTCACCCCTCCACTTT.

The rearrangement joins TRBV5-5 to TRBJ1-2, with D possibly being TRBD1 (6 bases). CDR3 size: 13 residues. The V end lost 5 bases, the J end lost 2 bases, and 10 bases lay between the germline ends. Germline CDR1 is SGHKS and CDR2 is YYEKEE (reference sequence). The CDR3 loop is CASRRTDNYGYTF. The CDR3 nucleotides read TGTGCCAGCAGGCGGACAGACAACTATGGCTACACCTTC. The complete variable domain, with remaining parts taken from reference TRBV5-5 and TRBJ1-2, reads DAGVTQSPTHLIKTRGQQVTLRCSPISGHKSVSWYQQVLGQGPQFIFQYYEKEERGRGNFPDRFSARQFPNYSSELNVNALLLGDSALYLCASRRTDNYGYTFGSGTRLTVV.

The chain employs TRBV28 and TRBJ2-3; D not resolved. This CDR3 region has 12 residues. Trimming cost V 7 bases and J 6 bases, with 11 bases left between them. CDR1 and CDR2 from the germline V gene are MDHEN and SYDVKM. CDR3 nucleotide sequence: TGTGCCAGCAATTTGCCTGGGGATACGCAGTATTTT. This gives the protein CASNLPGDTQYF.

This chain joins TRBV30 and TRBJ2-7; the D call may be TRBD1 or TRBD2 (6 bases each). The CDR3 runs to 13 residues. Trimming removed 7 bases from V and 0 bases from J, with 13 bases in between. The germline gives CDR1 GTSNPN, CDR2 SVGIG (reference sequence). CDR3 loop: CALQGLSSYEQYF. The CDR3 DNA follows: TGTGCCTTACAGGGACTTTCCTCCTACGAGCAGTACTTC.